These T cell receptor beta chains were read from a single sample in a study of shared clonotypes between healthy human individuals. Sequencing was performed with immunoSEQ multiplex PCR; in TCRdb, only in-frame clones are kept and a portion is missing. Here the sample spans 2 million or so clones, about 95% being singletons. The sequencing input was naive CD8+ T cells sorted from blood. The receptors come from a man aged 18 to 35 in good health. Each CDR3 is given with its conserved first and last residue. A D gene is named only where the DNA matches it firmly. The size of a clone is reported for some rows only, either as once, few or many, or as a class for expanded clones.

>.|16|.|TRBJ2-2|TRBV4-1
CASSHVMAGNTGELFF
TGCGCCAGCAGCCATGTCATGGCAGGGAACACCGGGGAGCTGTTTTTT
>.|13|.|TRBJ2-1|TRBV6-5
CASSPGSYNEQFF
TGTGCCAGCAGCCCAGGTTCCTACAATGAGCAGTTCTTC
>.|15|TRBD1|TRBJ1-2|TRBV2
CASSEVDRGFGGYTF
TGTGCCAGCAGTGAAGTGGACAGGGGGTTTGGTGGCTACACCTTC
>.|16|TRBD1|TRBJ2-1|TRBV7-9
CASSPVLGQGYNEQFF
TGTGCCAGCAGCCCGGTGTTAGGACAGGGCTACAATGAGCAGTTCTTC
>.|19|TRBD1|TRBJ2-3|TRBV5-4
CASSSPLGQGGESTDTQYF
TGTGCCAGCAGCTCCCCCTTGGGACAGGGGGGGGAGAGCACAGATACGCAGTATTTT
>once|12|.|TRBJ2-7|TRBV5-1
CASSLGAHEQYF
TGCGCCAGCAGCTTGGGAGCCCACGAGCAGTACTTC
>.|16|TRBD1|TRBJ2-7|TRBV15
CATSRGKTGYGHEQYF
TGTGCCACCAGCAGAGGGAAGACAGGGTATGGCCACGAGCAGTACTTC
>.|13|.|TRBJ1-4|TRBV30
CAWSMGSGEKLFF
TGTGCCTGGAGTATGGGATCCGGTGAAAAACTGTTTTTT
>.|14|.|TRBJ2-7|TRBV5-6
CASSSGTGAYEQYF
TGTGCCAGCAGCTCCGGGACCGGCGCCTACGAGCAGTACTTC
>.|16|.|TRBJ2-6|TRBV27
CASSTRTASGANVLTF
TGTGCCAGCAGTACCCGGACGGCATCTGGGGCCAACGTCCTGACTTTC
>.|15|TRBD1|TRBJ2-1|TRBV28
CASSLTRGPYNEQFF
TGTGCCAGCAGTTTAACCAGGGGGCCCTACAATGAGCAGTTCTTC
>.|15|.|TRBJ1-1|TRBV7-8
CASSLEGDPNTEAFF
TGTGCCAGCAGCTTAGAAGGGGATCCCAACACTGAAGCTTTCTTT
>once|15|TRBD2|TRBJ2-7|TRBV6-6
CASSYGTSEAYEQYF
TGTGCCAGCAGTTACGGGACTAGCGAAGCCTACGAGCAGTACTTC
>once|15|TRBD1|TRBJ2-3|TRBV4-3
CASSQAQGAADTQYF
TGCGCCAGCAGCCAAGCCCAGGGGGCGGCAGATACGCAGTATTTT
>.|14|.|TRBJ1-5|TRBV5-8
CASSLKAEYQPQHF
TGTGCCAGCAGCTTGAAGGCAGAATATCAGCCCCAGCATTTT